The 26 T cell receptor beta chains below all came from one sample that was sequenced in a study of T cell repertoires in cytomegalovirus infection. TCRdb called the reads again in MiXCR, with one record for every CDR3 protein. The table lists 450,000 to 600,000 distinct CDR3 sequences, about 10% of them singletons. Sequenced input: PBMCs. Every receptor here comes from a human donor in good health (CMV status not recorded). Some clones in this sample may be carry-over from other donors' samples.

The chain links TRBV11-2 to TRBJ2-5, with D perhaps given as TRBD1 or TRBD2 (6 bases each). V was shortened by 1 base and J by 7 bases, with 13 bases between the two germline ends. Germline values: CDR1 SGHAT, CDR2 FQNNGV. The CDR3 totals 14 residues. Here the CDR3 reads CASSLVRGQVTQYF. DNA of the CDR3: TGTGCCAGCAGCTTAGTTCGGGGGCAGGTGACCCAGTACTTC.

This clonotype has at least ten counts. This chain links TRBV5-1 with TRBJ2-7, with 7 bases that match TRBD2. This CDR3 is built from 14 residues. Germline CDR1 SGHRS, CDR2 YFSETQ. With V trimmed by 3 bases and J by 0 bases, 3 bases remained unmatched. The CDR3 here is CASSWGDYSYEQYF. The CDR3 DNA reads as TGCGCCAGCAGCTGGGGGGACTACTCCTACGAGCAGTACTTC. The variable domain in full, completed from reference TRBV5-1 and TRBJ2-7, reads KAGVTQTPRYLIKTRGQQVTLSCSPISGHRSVSWYQQTPGQGLQFLFEYFSETQRNKGNFPGRFSGRQFSNSRSEMNVSTLELGDSALYLCASSWGDYSYEQYFGPGTRLTVT.

To note about this clonotype: Germline is not matched at one junction end, which may reflect a read error. V gene TRBV20-1 combines with J gene TRBJ1-3; D remains unclear. The CDR3 has 13 amino acids. Germline CDR1 is DFQATT and CDR2 is SNEGSKA (reference sequence). CDR3 bases: TGCAATGCTAGAGGGTCAGATGGAAACACCATATATTTT. Amino acid sequence: CNARGSDGNTIYF.

Only a few counts were recorded for this clonotype. This rearrangement joins TRBV10-3 to TRBJ2-7; TRBD2 is a possible D gene (5 bases). The ends were cut back, 4 bases at V and 2 bases at J, with 12 bases in the middle. Germline V gene sequence: CDR1 ENHRY, CDR2 SYGVKD. This CDR3 has 14 amino acids. CDR3: CAISGLAATYEQYF. In DNA, the CDR3 is TGTGCCATCAGTGGCCTAGCAGCCACCTACGAGCAGTACTTC.

The table lists this clonotype with many counts. The chain uses TRBV5-5 and TRBJ2-1; 7 bases map to TRBD1. With 2 bases clipped from V and 4 bases from J, the junction kept 9 bases outside the gene matches. The CDR3 sequence is 16 residues long. CDR1 and CDR2 from the germline V gene are SGHKS and YYEKEE (reference sequence). For the CDR3, the DNA is TGTGCCAGCAGCTTAGAGTTTAGGGGACAGTACAATGAGCAGTTCTTC. Its protein is CASSLEFRGQYNEQFF.

This clonotype was found many times. The chain couples TRBV6-5 to TRBJ1-5; TRBD1 might be the D (6 bases). The germline V gene encodes CDR1 MNHEY and CDR2 SVGAGI. V gave up 2 bases and J gave up 1 base, with 9 bases separating them. CDR3 length: 15 residues. Here the CDR3 reads CASSYAQGSNQPQHF. The CDR3, as DNA: TGTGCCAGCAGTTACGCCCAGGGGAGCAATCAGCCCCAGCATTTT.

A few counts support this clonotype. CDR3 nucleotides: TGCAGCTCACAGGGGATAGGGGAGCAGTTCTTC. Its protein is CSSQGIGEQFF. The V gene is TRBV29-1, the J gene TRBJ2-1, with TRBD1 matching 7 bases. Germline CDR1 and CDR2: SQVTM and ANQGSEA. The CDR3 extends over 11 amino acids. V was pared by 8 bases and J by 10 bases, with 8 bases of the junction left unmatched.

This clonotype was seen at least ten times. The chain recombines TRBV2 with TRBJ2-7; 10 bases are shared with TRBD2. The CDR3 is made up of 15 amino acids. Trimming took 6 bases from V and 0 from J; bases not matched to a gene: 5. In germline, CDR1 is SNHLY, CDR2 FYNNEI. CDR3 amino acids: CASRTGLASSYEQYF. The CDR3 DNA sequence: TGTGCCAGCAGGACGGGACTAGCGAGCTCCTACGAGCAGTACTTC.

This clonotype showed up many times. The chain links TRBV5-1 to TRBJ1-1, with TRBD1 matching 8 bases. V lost 4 bases, J lost 3 bases, and 11 bases stayed unmatched. Germline lookup yields CDR1 SGHRS and CDR2 YFSETQ. This CDR3 is 16 amino acids long. CDR3 region: CASSRNPGQAYTEAFF. The CDR3, as DNA: TGCGCCAGCAGCCGTAACCCGGGACAGGCCTACACTGAAGCTTTCTTT.

The table lists this clonotype with a few counts. This chain uses TRBV2 with TRBJ1-5, with TRBD1 as a possible D gene (6 bases). The V gene's germline CDR1 is SNHLY and CDR2 FYNNEI. The CDR3 sequence is 17 residues long. V lost 5 bases and J 0 bases, leaving 17 bases between the germline ends. The CDR3 sequence is CASSKDFGGASNQPQHF. The DNA for the CDR3 is TGTGCCAGCAGTAAGGACTTCGGGGGGGCTAGCAATCAGCCCCAGCATTTT.

This clonotype was observed at least ten times. The V gene is TRBV20-1, the J gene TRBJ2-6, with D possibly TRBD1 on 6 matching bases. V lost 5 bases and J lost 2, with 10 bases in between. The germline CDR1 and CDR2 sequences are DFQATT and SNEGSKA (reference sequence). The CDR3 contains 14 residues. The CDR3 DNA reads TGCAGTGCTGGGACAAGTGCTGGGGCCAACGTCCTGACTTTC. Translation: CSAGTSAGANVLTF.

Only a few counts were recorded for this clonotype. The chain links TRBV5-1 to TRBJ2-1; TRBD2 might be the D (6 bases). Trimming took off 0 bases at V and 6 bases at J, with 13 bases between the two ends. Germline lookup yields CDR1 SGHRS and CDR2 YFSETQ. The CDR3 consists of 15 residues. DNA of the CDR3: TGCGCCAGCAGCTTGGTGGTGTCCGGGGGCAATGAGCAGTTCTTC. It yields the protein CASSLVVSGGNEQFF.

This clonotype was detected ten times or more. The CDR3 DNA is TGTGCCAGCAGCAGGCAGGGGGCAAATTCACCCCTCCACTTT. It codes for CASSRQGANSPLHF. This chain uses TRBV27 with TRBJ1-6, with 8 positions matching TRBD1. The CDR3 extends over 14 amino acids. Germline V gene sequence: CDR1 MNHEY, CDR2 SMNVEV (reference sequence). J lost 7 bases, V lost 6 bases, and 5 bases had no gene match.

This clonotype was detected many times. V and J are TRBV10-3 and TRBJ2-7; D not certain. CDR1 and CDR2 (germline): ENHRY, SYGVKD. V was trimmed by 10 bases and J by 0 bases, leaving 16 bases between them. This CDR3 region has 14 residues. CDR3 nucleotides: TGTGCCACCTCGGACGGATCTTCCTCCTACGAGCAGTACTTC. Translating it yields CATSDGSSSYEQYF.

The chain joins TRBV6-5 to TRBJ2-3; 8 nucleotides match TRBD2. This CDR3 is 17 amino acids long. Germline CDR1 reads MNHEY; CDR2 reads SVGAGI. After removal of 0 bases from V and 5 bases from J, the junction contained 10 bases not matched to a gene. This CDR3 is CASSYSRGSGRVDTQYF. The CDR3 DNA reads TGTGCCAGCAGTTACTCCCGGGGGAGCGGGAGAGTAGATACGCAGTATTTT.

This clonotype appeared many times. This rearrangement joins TRBV10-3 to TRBJ2-3; 11 bases are a match to TRBD2. Losses at the gene ends were 5 bases for V and 3 bases for J; bases not matched to a gene: 4. Germline CDR1 ENHRY, CDR2 SYGVKD. CDR3 size: 15 residues. This chain's CDR3 is CAISRTSGLTDTQYF. Here the CDR3 DNA reads TGTGCCATCAGTAGGACTAGCGGGTTAACAGATACGCAGTATTTT.

The chain recombines TRBV7-4 with TRBJ2-7; D is unclear. The CDR3 length is 13 residues. The V end lost 5 bases, the J end lost 6 bases, and 14 bases lay between the germline ends. Per the germline V gene, CDR1 is SGHVT and CDR2 is SQSDAQ. CDR3 in DNA: TGTGCCAGCAGCCCCCCGACCCCTCGCGAGCAGTACTTC. Encoded protein: CASSPPTPREQYF. The complete variable domain, with remaining parts taken from reference TRBV7-4 and TRBJ2-7, reads GAGVSQSPRYKVAKRGRDVALRCDSISGHVTLYWYRQTLGQGSEVLTYSQSDAQRDKSGRPSGRFSAERPERSVSTLKIQRTEQGDSAVYLCASSPPTPREQYFGPGTRLTVT.

This clonotype came up many times. The chain combines TRBV7-8 with TRBJ1-1; no firm D call. Germline CDR1 SGHVS, CDR2 FQNEAQ. This CDR3 is built from 13 residues. With 6 bases removed from V and 0 bases from J, the gap between germline ends came to 8 bases. The CDR3 coding sequence is TGTGCCAGCAGTTTTAGTCTGAACACTGAAGCTTTCTTT. Translating gives CASSFSLNTEAFF.

This clonotype was counted at least ten times. The chain is built from TRBV4-1 and TRBJ1-4, with no clear D. V was clipped by 4 bases and J by 7 bases, with 16 bases between them. Germline values: CDR1 MGHRA, CDR2 YSYEKL. The CDR3 extends over 15 amino acids. Here the CDR3 reads CASSRQPLSPEKLFF. CDR3 bases: TGCGCCAGCAGCCGCCAGCCCTTATCCCCTGAAAAACTGTTTTTT.

This clonotype was picked up many times. This chain uses TRBV7-2 with TRBJ2-1; D is ambiguous. V was pared by 1 base and J by 14 bases, with 9 bases between. Germline assignment: CDR1 SGHTA and CDR2 FQGNSA. The CDR3 loop spans 11 amino acids. For the CDR3, the DNA is TGTGCCAGCAGCTTAGGACTTTTTAAGTTCTTC. Its protein product is CASSLGLFKFF.

Many counts were recorded for this clonotype. This chain joins TRBV6-1 and TRBJ1-2, with D possibly matching TRBD1 (5 bases). Trimming pared 0 bases from V and 6 bases from J, leaving 14 bases between. The germline V gene encodes CDR1 MNHNS and CDR2 SASEGT. The CDR3 is 15 amino acids. CDR3 in DNA: TGTGCCAGCAGTGAAGCGGGGGACCGCACGGATGGCTACACCTTC. As protein: CASSEAGDRTDGYTF.

The chain combines TRBV12-3 or TRBV12-4 with TRBJ2-1; 7 bases line up with TRBD1. V dropped 6 bases and J dropped 7; count of bases not matched to a gene: 12. This CDR3 spans 15 amino acids. The DNA for the CDR3 is TGTGCCAGCAGGATACAGGGGCCAAGGGCTAATGAGCAGTTCTTC. It is translated as CASRIQGPRANEQFF.

The chain links TRBV5-1 to TRBJ1-4; tentative D call: TRBD1 (6 bases). Germline CDR1 SGHRS, CDR2 YFSETQ. V lost 2 bases and J lost 6, with 11 bases in between. The CDR3 covers 14 residues. In DNA, the CDR3 is TGCGCCAGCAGCTTCGGGGGCAGGGATGAAAAACTGTTTTTT. This translates into CASSFGGRDEKLFF.

This clonotype was seen repeatedly, ten times or more. This chain links TRBV6-5 with TRBJ1-1; a possible D gene is TRBD1 (6 bases). The CDR3 has 14 residues. The germline V and J ends were trimmed by 0 bases and 4 bases, with 9 bases remaining between them. In germline, CDR1 is MNHEY, CDR2 SVGAGI. For the CDR3, the DNA is TGTGCCAGCAGTTACTCAGCGACAGGCACTGAAGCTTTCTTT. Translating it yields CASSYSATGTEAFF.

The CDR3 protein is CASSGGRGDEQYF. In DNA, the CDR3 is TGTGCCAGCAGTGGAGGGAGGGGGGACGAGCAGTACTTC. The J gene is TRBJ2-7, the V gene TRBV2; D perhaps matches TRBD2 (7 bases). Trimming shortened V by 4 bases and J by 5 bases, and 12 bases separated the two germline ends. CDR3 length: 13 amino acids. Germline lookup yields CDR1 SNHLY and CDR2 FYNNEI.

This clonotype was seen only a few times. The chain combines TRBV6-5 with TRBJ1-1; 7 nucleotides line up with TRBD1. The CDR3 has 15 residues. Germline V CDR1 and CDR2: MNHEY, SVGAGI. V trimming: 4 bases; J trimming: 1 base; junction bases outside the gene matches: 6. The CDR3 DNA reads as TGTGCCAGCAGTTCATCAGGGGGGGGGAACACTGAAGCTTTCTTT. This translates into CASSSSGGGNTEAFF.